This record looks at one TCR beta chain sequence and its context. Its specificity is unknown. The primer mix had 60 Vbeta and 13 Jbeta primers. The method was immunoSEQ multiplex PCR; TCRdb's version includes in-frame clones alone and lacks a portion of them. The sample consists of around 100,000 clones, 75% to 80% of them appearing once. The germline gives CDR1 SGHTA, CDR2 FQGNSA. Unmatched junction bases numbered 13, after V lost 4 bases and J lost 5 bases. This CDR3 region has 16 residues. The source of the sample is a study of cytomegalovirus exposure and HLA in healthy donors. Whole-study findings and limits: According to the study, some 160 TCR beta chains were cytomegalovirus-associated.

Sequencing was done on a sample of PBMCs. The chain joins TRBV7-2 to TRBJ2-7; 8 bases match TRBD2. The sequence was collected from a woman aged 40 to 55 in good health and CMV-seropositive. The CDR3 DNA sequence: TGTGCCAGCAGCTCCTTCCTTAGCGGGATTAACGACGAGCAGTACTTC. Translation: CASSSFLSGINDEQYF. Combining the CDR3 with reference TRBV7-2 and TRBJ2-7 gives the whole variable domain GAGVSQSPSNKVTEKGKDVELRCDPISGHTALYWYRQSLGQGLEFLIYFQGNSAPDKSGLPSDRFSAERTGGSVSTLTIQRTQQEDSAVYLCASSSFLSGINDEQYFGPGTRLTVT.